This passage covers 5 T cell receptor beta chains from one sample sequenced in a study of blood T cell repertoires in COVID-19. Generated by immunoSEQ multiplex PCR, the TCRdb table keeps only in-frame clones and is missing some. The profile shows approximately 250,000 clones, about 85% of them singletons. The sequenced sample consisted of peripheral blood. These receptor sequences come from a woman aged 55-70 years with active or convalescent COVID-19.

This clone was seen a handful of times. This chain connects TRBV3-1 (or the pseudogene TRBV3-2) to TRBJ2-2, with 13 bases identical to TRBD2. CDR1 is LGHDT, CDR2 YNNKEL, per germline (reference sequence). After removal of 0 bases from V and 6 bases from J, the junction contained 1 base not matched to a gene. The CDR3 is 16 residues long. Here the CDR3 reads CASSQEGLAGAGELFF. The CDR3 DNA follows: TGTGCCAGCAGCCAAGAAGGACTAGCGGGAGCCGGGGAGCTGTTTTTT.

The chain uses TRBV11-2 and TRBJ2-2, with a weak D call TRBD2 (6 bases). This CDR3 spans 16 amino acids. Germline values: CDR1 SGHAT, CDR2 FQNNGV. With 1 base removed from V and 1 base from J, the gap between germline ends came to 10 bases. The CDR3 bases are TGTGCCAGCAGCTTAGTGGGGACTGGGAACACCGGGGAGCTGTTTTTT. It translates to CASSLVGTGNTGELFF.

The gene calls are TRBV6-1 and TRBJ2-6; no clear D gene. The CDR3 extends over 15 amino acids. V lost 2 bases to trimming and J lost 0 bases, with 5 bases between them. Germline values: CDR1 MNHNS, CDR2 SASEGT. The CDR3 bases are TGTGCCAGCAGTGAACTGCGCTCTGGGGCCAACGTCCTGACTTTC. This sequence encodes CASSELRSGANVLTF.

The J gene is TRBJ2-2, the V gene TRBV7-2; D is perhaps TRBD1 (5 bases). The CDR3 length is 15 residues. Deletions cut 5 bases from V and 6 bases from J, with 16 bases between. CDR1 is SGHTA, CDR2 FQGNSA, per germline. Here the CDR3 reads CASSPVVTVPGELFF. CDR3 nucleotides: TGTGCCAGCAGCCCAGTAGTGACAGTTCCCGGGGAGCTGTTTTTT. The full variable domain, its missing parts supplied by reference TRBV7-2 and TRBJ2-2, is GAGVSQSPSNKVTEKGKDVELRCDPISGHTALYWYRQSLGQGLEFLIYFQGNSAPDKSGLPSDRFSAERTGGSVSTLTIQRTQQEDSAVYLCASSPVVTVPGELFFGEGSRLTVL.

The V call is TRBV11-2, the J call TRBJ1-5, with TRBD1 matching 8 bases. The CDR3 is 15 amino acids. Germline V lookup: CDR1 SGHAT, CDR2 FQNNGV. Trimming took 1 base from V and 11 from J; bases not matched to a gene: 10. The CDR3 loop is CASSLASGGGSAQHF. CDR3 nucleotide sequence: TGTGCCAGCAGCTTAGCTTCAGGGGGCGGGTCGGCCCAGCATTTT.